This is a list of T cell receptor beta chains from one sample in a study of blood T cells in healthy people across ages. Using its own MiXCR run on the 5' RACE reads, TCRdb lists one record per CDR3 protein. Found here are 750,000 to 950,000 distinct CDR3 sequences, about 26% of them singletons; the top ten hold 3%. The same specimen was also included in a second study, on T cells of mothers and their children.

Specimen: blood. These receptors all stem from a boy between 5 and 17 years old in good health. The CDR3 runs from the conserved cysteine through the conserved F or W. Fields, in order: V gene, CDR3 length, CDR3 protein.

V gene: TRBV25-1
CDR3 length: 13
CDR3 protein: CASSEVAGYGYTF

V gene: TRBV6-6
CDR3 length: 13
CDR3 protein: CASSHQFTGELFF

V gene: TRBV9
CDR3 length: 15
CDR3 protein: CASSTIAGLTDTQYF

V gene: TRBV29-1
CDR3 length: 18
CDR3 protein: CSVAGTGTALRDLETQYF

V gene: TRBV6-5
CDR3 length: 14
CDR3 protein: CASREGQGYNEQFF

V gene: TRBV3-1
CDR3 length: 17
CDR3 protein: CASSPFRSAGQEETQYF

V gene: TRBV28
CDR3 length: 15
CDR3 protein: CASSLGGRNNSPLHF

V gene: TRBV7-9
CDR3 length: 15
CDR3 protein: CASSTPGQPQETQYF

V gene: TRBV4-2
CDR3 length: 17
CDR3 protein: CASSQALELAGADTQYF

V gene: TRBV29-1
CDR3 length: 12
CDR3 protein: CSVGQRDYGYTF

V gene: TRBV5-1
CDR3 length: 15
CDR3 protein: CASRYTGSVFYEQYF

V gene: TRBV12-3/TRBV12-4
CDR3 length: 16
CDR3 protein: CASSRTSTPVNNEQFF

V gene: TRBV9
CDR3 length: 14
CDR3 protein: CASSPGGAPGAQYF

V gene: TRBV7-9
CDR3 length: 12
CDR3 protein: CASSPSEKTQYF

V gene: TRBV3-1
CDR3 length: 18
CDR3 protein: CASTKDGWGAVTYNEQFF

V gene: TRBV3-1
CDR3 length: 16
CDR3 protein: CASSQDLTSGQETQYF

V gene: TRBV4-1
CDR3 length: 15
CDR3 protein: CASSQEERGTDTQYF

V gene: TRBV9
CDR3 length: 11
CDR3 protein: CASSVGGPQHF

V gene: TRBV7-3
CDR3 length: 14
CDR3 protein: CASSLRGHYTEQFF

V gene: TRBV5-1
CDR3 length: 13
CDR3 protein: CASSLPENNEQFF

V gene: TRBV29-1
CDR3 length: 15
CDR3 protein: CSVEDNRDWANVLTF

V gene: TRBV2
CDR3 length: 12
CDR3 protein: CASSDSGGRQFF